This TCR beta chain came from a study of post-analysis software for immune sequencing data. Germline trimming cut 3 bases from V and 3 bases from J; bases unmatched to any gene: 4. The CDR3 has 15 residues. Overall study results and limits: Significantly lower normalized Chao1 diversity was found in patients with multiple sclerosis relative to controls. Strong same-batch co-clustering of samples appeared with F measure clustering. Five or six TRBV segments were significantly more frequent in patients than in controls. TRBV5-6, TRBV5-1 and TRBV20-1 were among these segments.

Built from TCR beta cDNA, the libraries had unique molecular identifiers in them. From the PCR reads, TCRdb called clonotypes with MiXCR, one entry per CDR3 protein. This table has around 770,000 distinct CDR3 sequences, about half appearing once. Of note for this clonotype: Antigen specificity is unknown.

This clonotype originated in a girl between 5 and 17 years old with multiple sclerosis. The chain has TRBV12-3 or TRBV12-4 and TRBJ2-7; 11 bases map to TRBD1. The sample comprised blood. The DNA of the CDR3 is TGTGCCAGCAGTTTTGGGGGGACAGGGGGCTACGAGCAGTACTTC. The encoded protein is CASSFGGTGGYEQYF.